The 25 T cell receptor beta chains in this list originate from one sample, sequenced in a study of T-cell reconstitution after alpha-beta-depleted transplantation in children. Unique molecular identifiers tagged the TCRbeta library. TCRdb processed the PCR reads anew with MiXCR; each CDR3 protein has one entry. Here the sample spans about 170,000 distinct CDR3 sequences, roughly 10% being singletons. The input for sequencing was PBMCs, taken before TCRalphabeta/CD19-depleted stem cell transplant. The receptors come from a boy under 10 years old with acute myeloid leukemia, due to receive a stem cell transplant.

This clonotype has a count of ten or more. The rearrangement joins TRBV28 to TRBJ1-5, with TRBD1 matching over 7 bases. Germline loops: CDR1 MDHEN, CDR2 SYDVKM. The CDR3 runs 12 residues. With V trimmed by 6 bases and J by 7 bases, 3 bases remained unmatched. The CDR3 region has the DNA TGTGCCAGCAGCGACAGGGACCAGCCCCAGCATTTT. It is translated as CASSDRDQPQHF.

This clonotype came up many times. The chain combines TRBV4-1 with TRBJ2-3; 8 bases line up with TRBD1. Per the germline V gene, CDR1 is MGHRA and CDR2 is YSYEKL. CDR3 length: 17 residues. V lost 0 bases and J lost 7; bases outside the gene matches: 12. The chain's CDR3 is CASSQDGRAGGVNTQYF. The CDR3, as DNA: TGCGCCAGCAGCCAAGACGGTCGGGCAGGGGGCGTAAATACGCAGTATTTT.

This clonotype was detected ten times or more. The chain links TRBV20-1 to TRBJ2-7; D is tentatively TRBD1 or TRBD2 (5 bases each). This CDR3 comprises 13 residues. Trimming took 6 bases from V and 1 from J, leaving 13 bases between them. CDR1 is DFQATT, CDR2 SNEGSKA, per germline (reference sequence). CDR3 in amino acids: CSAATAASYEQYF. For the CDR3, the DNA is TGCAGTGCCGCGACAGCGGCTTCCTACGAGCAGTACTTC.

The gene calls are TRBV5-5 and TRBJ2-7; D is ambiguous. With 4 bases removed from V and 1 base from J, the gap between germline ends came to 6 bases. The V gene's germline CDR1 is SGHKS and CDR2 YYEKEE (reference sequence). The CDR3 extends over 12 amino acids. CDR3 residues: CASSTTSYEQYF. CDR3 coding DNA: TGTGCCAGCAGCACCACGTCCTACGAGCAGTACTTC. The full variable domain, rest sourced from reference TRBV5-5 and TRBJ2-7, is DAGVTQSPTHLIKTRGQQVTLRCSPISGHKSVSWYQQVLGQGPQFIFQYYEKEERGRGNFPDRFSARQFPNYSSELNVNALLLGDSALYLCASSTTSYEQYFGPGTRLTVT.

This rearrangement joins TRBV28 to TRBJ1-5, with TRBD1 as a possible D gene (5 bases). V lost 3 bases and J lost 4, with 13 bases in between. CDR1 MDHEN and CDR2 SYDVKM come from the germline V gene. The CDR3 is 15 amino acids. CDR3 amino acids: CASSFLDGGNQPQHF. The DNA for the CDR3 is TGTGCCAGCAGTTTTTTAGACGGGGGGAATCAGCCCCAGCATTTT.

The V call is TRBV7-9, the J call TRBJ1-4; no clear D. Germline CDR1 reads SEHNR; CDR2 reads FQNEAQ (reference sequence). This CDR3 contains 12 residues. The germline V and J ends were trimmed by 4 bases and 5 bases, with 5 bases remaining between them. CDR3 sequence (DNA): TGTGCCAGCAGCTCCATAAATGAAAAACTGTTTTTT. Translation gives CASSSINEKLFF.

This clonotype was detected a few times. The chain uses TRBV5-1 and TRBJ2-1; possibly TRBD2 for D (5 bases). The germline CDR1 and CDR2 sequences are SGHRS and YFSETQ. The CDR3 loop spans 20 amino acids. Trimming took off 4 bases at V and 0 bases at J, with 26 bases between the two ends. The CDR3 region has the DNA TGCGCCAGCAGCCCCGCTGGGAGCACGGCAGTTAAAAGCTCCTACAATGAGCAGTTCTTC. Its protein is CASSPAGSTAVKSSYNEQFF.

To note about this clonotype: A read error may explain this, as a much larger clone is one base away. V gene TRBV6-5 combines with J gene TRBJ2-1, with 7 bases that match TRBD1. CDR1 and CDR2 from the germline V gene are MNHEY and SVGAGI. With 4 bases clipped from V and 6 bases from J, the junction kept 6 bases outside the gene matches. The CDR3 length is 14 residues. The CDR3 protein is CASSSGGPFNEQFF. The CDR3 DNA is TGTGCCAGCAGTTCAGGGGGACCCTTCAATGAGCAGTTCTTC.

This clonotype was found many times. V gene TRBV6-2 or TRBV6-3 combines with J gene TRBJ1-2; no definite D call. Trimming removed 6 bases at V and 8 bases at J, with 16 bases between. The CDR3 has 13 residues. The germline V gene has CDR1 MNHEY and CDR2 SVGEGT. CDR3: CASRTRPHDGYTF. CDR3 DNA: TGTGCCAGCAGGACAAGGCCTCATGACGGCTACACCTTC.

In its sample, this clonotype was seen once. Mismatch with germline at one junction end may stem from a read error. The V gene is TRBV12-3 or TRBV12-4, the J gene TRBJ2-1; 7 bases map to TRBD2. There are 13 residues in the CDR3. The CDR3 region has the DNA TGTGCCAGCTCGTTGGTGGGAGGGAATGAGCTGTTCTTC. This codes for CASSLVGGNELFF.

This clonotype came up many times. The J gene is TRBJ1-3, the V gene TRBV18; D not resolved. This CDR3 contains 16 residues. CDR1 and CDR2 (germline): KGHSH, LQKENI. V lost 2 bases and J lost 0, with 11 bases in between. The CDR3 DNA follows: TGTGCCAGCTCACCAGCCTCGTTGAACTCTGGAAACACCATATATTTT. Its translation is CASSPASLNSGNTIYF.

In this sample, this clonotype turned up many times. The V call is TRBV5-1, the J call TRBJ2-2; no firm D call. CDR3 length: 15 amino acids. Trimming took 0 bases from V and 1 from J, leaving 7 bases between them. Germline values: CDR1 SGHRS, CDR2 YFSETQ. CDR3 nucleotide sequence: TGCGCCAGCAGCTTGGCCGGGCTGAACACCGGGGAGCTGTTTTTT. Translation: CASSLAGLNTGELFF.

This clonotype was found once. This chain's CDR3 is CAWSVLAENQPQHF. Written as DNA, the CDR3 is TGTGCCTGGAGTGTACTAGCGGAGAATCAGCCCCAGCATTTT. This chain uses TRBV30 with TRBJ1-5; D is ambiguous. The germline gives CDR1 GTSNPN, CDR2 SVGIG (reference sequence). The V end was cut by 0 bases, the J end by 4 bases, with 10 bases between. This CDR3 comprises 14 residues.

At least ten counts were recorded for this clonotype. J is TRBJ1-5 and V is TRBV24-1, with no clear D. Germline CDR1 and CDR2: KGHDR and SFDVKD. The CDR3 loop spans 14 amino acids. V was pared by 2 bases and J by 12 bases, with 16 bases between. CDR3 sequence: CATSDWATPPLQHF. The CDR3 nucleotides read TGTGCCACCAGTGATTGGGCGACGCCACCGCTCCAGCATTTT.

This clonotype has at least ten counts. This chain uses TRBV20-1 with TRBJ2-7, with D hard to call. The germline V gene has CDR1 DFQATT and CDR2 SNEGSKA (reference sequence). Trimming removed 6 bases from V and 1 base from J, with 10 bases in between. The CDR3 length is 12 residues. CDR3: CSALQGSYEQYF. DNA for the CDR3: TGCAGTGCCCTTCAAGGGTCCTACGAGCAGTACTTC.

This clonotype has ten or more counts. The rearrangement joins TRBV20-1 to TRBJ2-1; TRBD2 matches 13 bases. Germline CDR1 is DFQATT and CDR2 is SNEGSKA (reference sequence). The CDR3 loop spans 15 amino acids. The J segment lost 8 bases and the V segment lost 6 bases, leaving 10 bases of the junction unmatched. The CDR3 coding sequence is TGCAGTGCCCTGCCACTAGCGGGAGGGCGGTATGAGCAGTTCTTC. This translates into CSALPLAGGRYEQFF.

This clonotype was seen repeatedly, ten times or more. The CDR3 sequence is CASSPDYYNEQFF. CDR3 bases: TGCGCCAGCAGCCCAGACTACTACAATGAGCAGTTCTTC. The chain links TRBV5-1 to TRBJ2-1, with a possible D match to TRBD2 (5 bases). In germline, CDR1 is SGHRS, CDR2 YFSETQ. The V and J ends lost 4 bases and 3 bases respectively, with 8 bases between them. The CDR3 consists of 13 residues. Combining the CDR3 with reference TRBV5-1 and TRBJ2-1 gives the whole variable domain KAGVTQTPRYLIKTRGQQVTLSCSPISGHRSVSWYQQTPGQGLQFLFEYFSETQRNKGNFPGRFSGRQFSNSRSEMNVSTLELGDSALYLCASSPDYYNEQFFGPGTRLTVL.

This clonotype was seen a handful of times. The V and J genes are TRBV5-1 and TRBJ2-2; 9 nucleotides agree with TRBD2. With V trimmed by 1 base and J by 4 bases, 2 bases remained unmatched. The germline gives CDR1 SGHRS, CDR2 YFSETQ. The CDR3 consists of 15 residues. The CDR3 loop reads CASSLISGGTGELFF. DNA of the CDR3: TGCGCCAGCAGCTTGATTAGCGGGGGCACCGGGGAGCTGTTTTTT.

This clonotype was recorded at least ten times. The chain joins TRBV5-1 to TRBJ1-2; no firm D call. V lost 5 bases, J lost 5 bases, and 10 bases lay in between. Germline CDR1 SGHRS, CDR2 YFSETQ. This CDR3 is 12 amino acids long. The CDR3 region is CASRTEGYGYTF. In DNA form, the CDR3 reads TGCGCCAGCAGGACTGAGGGATATGGCTACACCTTC. The variable domain in full, completed from reference TRBV5-1 and TRBJ1-2, reads KAGVTQTPRYLIKTRGQQVTLSCSPISGHRSVSWYQQTPGQGLQFLFEYFSETQRNKGNFPGRFSGRQFSNSRSEMNVSTLELGDSALYLCASRTEGYGYTFGSGTRLTVV.

The CDR3 here is CASTVGGGQPINYGYTF. The CDR3 coding sequence is TGTGCCAGTACCGTTGGGGGAGGACAGCCTATTAACTATGGCTACACCTTC. The V and J genes are TRBV19 and TRBJ1-2; D possibly corresponds to TRBD1 (6 bases). The V and J ends lost 7 bases and 1 base respectively, with 22 bases between them. The CDR3 is 17 residues long. CDR1 is LNHDA and CDR2 is SQIVND in the germline V gene (reference sequence).

This clonotype was observed a few times. The chain links TRBV7-3 to TRBJ2-3; 10 bases agree with TRBD2. J was trimmed by 1 base and V by 5 bases; bases with no gene match: 6. This CDR3 is 16 amino acids long. Germline assignment: CDR1 SGHTA and CDR2 FQGTGA. CDR3: CASSLFGLAGTDTQYF. CDR3 coding DNA: TGTGCCAGCAGCCTTTTTGGACTAGCGGGCACAGATACGCAGTATTTT.

Many counts were recorded for this clonotype. The rearrangement links TRBV5-1 to TRBJ2-2; D is undetermined. The CDR3 is made up of 13 amino acids. V shed 5 bases and J shed 6 bases, with 11 bases lying between them. CDR1 SGHRS and CDR2 YFSETQ come from the germline V gene. The CDR3 loop is CASSQTTAGELFF. The CDR3 DNA is TGCGCCAGCAGTCAAACAACGGCCGGGGAGCTGTTTTTT.

This clonotype was recorded at least ten times. This chain connects TRBV18 to TRBJ2-7; 8 nucleotides agree with TRBD1. Germline loops: CDR1 KGHSH, CDR2 LQKENI. V was clipped by 4 bases and J by 2 bases; unmatched bases: 7. CDR3 length: 15 residues. CDR3 sequence reads: CASSLGQGAAYEQYF. CDR3 coding DNA: TGTGCCAGCTCACTAGGGCAGGGGGCTGCCTACGAGCAGTACTTC.

Ten or more counts support this clonotype. The chain uses TRBV5-1 and TRBJ2-5; D assignment may be TRBD1 or TRBD2 (6 bases each). Per germline, CDR1 SGHRS and CDR2 YFSETQ. The CDR3 length is 18 residues. V was pared by 5 bases and J by 5 bases, with 28 bases between. The CDR3 region is CASRGGLKGFGPGETQYF. The CDR3 DNA is TGCGCCAGCAGGGGGGGCCTTAAAGGTTTTGGGCCCGGGGAGACCCAGTACTTC.

This clonotype was recorded at least ten times. The chain links TRBV7-2 to TRBJ1-1, with TRBD1 as a possible D gene (6 bases). Trimming took 3 bases from V and 4 from J, leaving 21 bases between them. CDR1 SGHTA and CDR2 FQGNSA come from the germline V gene. The CDR3 extends over 17 amino acids. Here the CDR3 reads CASSFPIRGRKSTEAFF. CDR3 DNA: TGTGCCAGCAGCTTCCCGATTAGGGGGAGAAAGAGCACTGAAGCTTTCTTT.